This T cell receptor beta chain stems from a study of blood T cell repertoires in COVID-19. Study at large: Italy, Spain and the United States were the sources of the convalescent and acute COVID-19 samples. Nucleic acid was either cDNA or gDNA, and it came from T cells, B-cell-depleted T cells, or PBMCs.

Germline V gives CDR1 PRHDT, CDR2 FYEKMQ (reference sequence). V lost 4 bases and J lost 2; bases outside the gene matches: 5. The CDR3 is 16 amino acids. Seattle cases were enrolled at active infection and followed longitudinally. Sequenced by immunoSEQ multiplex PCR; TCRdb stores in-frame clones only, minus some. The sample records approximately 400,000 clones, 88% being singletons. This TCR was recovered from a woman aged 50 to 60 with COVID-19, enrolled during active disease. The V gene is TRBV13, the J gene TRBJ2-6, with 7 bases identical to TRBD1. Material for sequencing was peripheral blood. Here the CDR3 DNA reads TGTGCCAGCAGCTCCGAGGGGGCAACTGGGGCCAACGTCCTGACTTTC. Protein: CASSSEGATGANVLTF.